This TCR beta chain was observed in a study of identical twins (dated by TCRdb to the mid-2010s). In terms of the full investigation: To test whether fetal clonotypes persist, this study deep-sequenced TCR alpha and beta repertoires from monozygotic twins, from unrelated adults of various ages, and from cord blood. To rule out contamination, the twin experiments were replicated at different times with different library preparation protocols. Findings and caveats that apply to the study as a whole: Fewer insertions were carried by abundant cord blood beta clonotypes; a weaker similar trend was observed in young adult naive repertoires, while no such trend was observed in memory repertoires. The excess sharing between twins in beta out-of-frame sequences was weaker because fewer shared sequences reduced the signal-to-noise ratio. Conclusions relied on cross-sectional statistical analysis, since the same donors could not be followed over many years. Zero-insertion analyses could be partly confounded by invariant T cells such as MAIT and iNKT, though diverse VJ usage argued against such confounding for most clonotypes. Out-of-frame TCR alpha sequences shared between twins showed an excess of low generation-probability sequences compared with coincidental sharing between unrelated individuals. Recombination models systematically underestimated out-of-frame TCR alpha sharing in monozygotic twins but agreed with sharing between unrelated individuals.

This clonotype was found a few times. Its binding antigen is unknown. One end of the junction is discordant with germline, which a read error may explain. From the cysteine up to the phenylalanine, the CDR3 has a length of 13 residues. Only the CDR3 portion is preserved as DNA: 39 bases, with reading frame beginning at the first base. From a lookup of the germline V gene, CDR1 and CDR2 are ENHRY and SYGVKD. Every donor in the study was a healthy Caucasian. The library relied on 5' RACE. TCRdb lists the instrument as Illumina HiSeq 2000. A universal primer binding site was added through template switching, and the final cDNA carried a unique molecular identifier so that TCR cDNA molecules could be counted accurately. Specific primers in the conserved constant-segment region were used to synthesize first-strand cDNA for the TCR alpha and beta chains. Each cDNA library was double barcoded, with a SMART-Mk sample barcode plus Illumina barcodes, to control for contamination. TruSeq adapter sequences, together with Illumina sample barcodes, were added in two successive PCR steps. Sequencing of the TCR alpha and beta cDNA libraries was done on the Illumina HiSeq platform using custom primers. The paper's data handling went like this. Raw reads were processed with MiGEC to extract unique molecular identifiers, and MiXCR was used to determine CDR3 positions. Recombination models were inferred per individual with the repgenHMM and IGoR tools using an EM algorithm. The analysis of shared clonotypes was done with the tcR package in R, with sharing normalized by the product of cloneset sizes. To study raw recombination free of thymic and clonal selection effects, out-of-frame nonproductive sequences were analyzed. TCRdb took the public reads, trimmed them with fastp at Q25, ran MiXCR for clone calling and kept in-frame beta chains. When rows share a CDR3 protein, they turn into one entry using the most common DNA and genes. TCRdb, not the authors, supplied the V and J calls. Here the sample has more than 1.5 million distinct CDR3 sequences; around 29% occur a single time. The ten largest clones capture approximately 0.29% of the sample.

The source of this sequence is a newborn girl in good health. Here the chain combines TRBV10-3 and TRBJ1-2; 9 bases in the junction line up with TRBD1. Sequenced sample: cord blood. The CDR3 region has the sequence CAISPTGGYCYTF. The bases read TGTGCCATCAGCCCTACAGGGGGCTATTGCTACACCTTC.